This T cell receptor beta chain comes out of a study of blood T cell repertoires in COVID-19. Study background: Sample material is recorded as cDNA or gDNA derived from T cells, B-cell-depleted T cells, or PBMCs.

Libraries were prepared by immunoSEQ multiplex PCR; TCRdb keeps only in-frame clonotypes and omits some of them. The sample comprises under 250,000 clones, roughly 82% of which are singletons, and around 6% rests with the top ten. This CDR3 contains 13 residues. In germline, CDR1 is SGHTA, CDR2 FQGNSA. This clone has a handful of counts. A junction end diverges from the germline sequence, so it may reflect a read error. The TCR originated in an elderly woman with COVID-19, enrolled during active disease. This rearrangement joins TRBV7-2 to TRBJ2-4; TRBD2 aligns across 13 bases. Material: peripheral blood. Here the CDR3 DNA reads TGTGCCAGCAGCCAGATGGGACTAGCGGGGATACACTTC. This gives the protein CASSQMGLAGIHF.